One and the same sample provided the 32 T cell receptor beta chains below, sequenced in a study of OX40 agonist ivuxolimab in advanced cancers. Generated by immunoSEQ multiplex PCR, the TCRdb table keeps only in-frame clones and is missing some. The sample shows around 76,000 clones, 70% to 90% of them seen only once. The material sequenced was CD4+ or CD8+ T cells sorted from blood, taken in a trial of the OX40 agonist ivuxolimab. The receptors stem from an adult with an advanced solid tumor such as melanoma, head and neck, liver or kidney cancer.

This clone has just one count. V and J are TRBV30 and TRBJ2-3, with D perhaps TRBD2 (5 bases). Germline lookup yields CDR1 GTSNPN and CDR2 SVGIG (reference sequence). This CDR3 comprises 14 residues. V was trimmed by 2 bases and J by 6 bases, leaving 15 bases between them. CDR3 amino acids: CAWSFGRGGDTQYF. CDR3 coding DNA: TGTGCCTGGAGTTTCGGACGAGGCGGGGATACGCAGTATTTT.

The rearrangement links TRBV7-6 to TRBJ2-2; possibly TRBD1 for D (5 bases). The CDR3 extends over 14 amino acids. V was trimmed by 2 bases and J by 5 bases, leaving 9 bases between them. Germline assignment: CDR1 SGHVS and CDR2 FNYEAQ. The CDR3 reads CASSLQGYTGELFF. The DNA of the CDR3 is TGTGCCAGCAGCTTACAGGGTTATACCGGGGAGCTGTTTTTT. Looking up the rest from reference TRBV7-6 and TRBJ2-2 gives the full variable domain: GAGVSQSPRYKVTKRGQDVALRCDPISGHVSLYWYRQALGQGPEFLTYFNYEAQQDKSGLPNDRFSAERPEGSISTLTIQRTEQRDSAMYRCASSLQGYTGELFFGEGSRLTVL.

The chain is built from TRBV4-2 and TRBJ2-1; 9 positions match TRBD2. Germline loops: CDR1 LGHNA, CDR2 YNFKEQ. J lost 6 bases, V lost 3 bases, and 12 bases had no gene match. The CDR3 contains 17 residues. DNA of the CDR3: TGTGCCAGCAGCCATCGACTAGCGGTCCCGGCGGGCAATGAGCAGTTCTTC. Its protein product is CASSHRLAVPAGNEQFF.

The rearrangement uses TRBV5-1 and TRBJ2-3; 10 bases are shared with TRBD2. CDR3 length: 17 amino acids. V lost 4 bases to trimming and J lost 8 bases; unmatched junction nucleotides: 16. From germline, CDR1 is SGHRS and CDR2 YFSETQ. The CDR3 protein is CASSRLASGGSPGTQYF. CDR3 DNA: TGCGCCAGCAGCCGCCTAGCTAGCGGGGGCTCTCCGGGTACGCAGTATTTT.

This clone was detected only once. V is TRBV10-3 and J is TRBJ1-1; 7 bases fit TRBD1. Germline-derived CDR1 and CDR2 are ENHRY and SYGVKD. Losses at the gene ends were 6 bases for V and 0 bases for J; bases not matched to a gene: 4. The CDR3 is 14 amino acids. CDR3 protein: CAIRPDRVNTEAFF. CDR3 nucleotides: TGTGCCATCAGACCAGACAGGGTGAACACTGAAGCTTTCTTT.

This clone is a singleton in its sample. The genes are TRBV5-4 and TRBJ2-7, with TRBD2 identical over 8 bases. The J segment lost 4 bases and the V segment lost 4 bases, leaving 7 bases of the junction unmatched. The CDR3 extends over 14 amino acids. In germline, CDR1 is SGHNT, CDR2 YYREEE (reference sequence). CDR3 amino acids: CASSPRSGGYEQYF. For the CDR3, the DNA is TGTGCCAGCAGCCCCCGGAGCGGGGGTTACGAGCAGTACTTC.

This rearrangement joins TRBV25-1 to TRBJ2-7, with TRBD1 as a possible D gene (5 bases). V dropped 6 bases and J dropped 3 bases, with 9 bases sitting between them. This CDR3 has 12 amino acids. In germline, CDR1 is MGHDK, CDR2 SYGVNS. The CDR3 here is CASSHDSYEQYF. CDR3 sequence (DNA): TGTGCCAGCAGCCACGACAGCTACGAGCAGTACTTC.

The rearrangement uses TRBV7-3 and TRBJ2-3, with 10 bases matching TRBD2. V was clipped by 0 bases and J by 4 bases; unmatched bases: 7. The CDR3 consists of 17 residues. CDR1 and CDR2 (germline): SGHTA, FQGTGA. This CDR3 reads CASSLTSGLAGADTQYF. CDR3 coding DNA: TGTGCCAGCAGCTTAACTAGTGGGCTAGCGGGGGCAGATACGCAGTATTTT. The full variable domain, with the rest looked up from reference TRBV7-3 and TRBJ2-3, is GAGVSQTPSNKVTEKGKYVELRCDPISGHTALYWYRQSLGQGPEFLIYFQGTGAADDSGLPNDRFFAVRPEGSVSTLKIQRTERGDSAVYLCASSLTSGLAGADTQYFGPGTRLTVL.

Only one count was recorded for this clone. CDR3 residues: CASSLGAGWNQPQHF. DNA for the CDR3: TGTGCCAGCAGCTTAGGGGCAGGGTGGAATCAGCCCCAGCATTTT. The chain has TRBV7-9 and TRBJ1-5, with D tentatively TRBD1 (5 bases). This CDR3 contains 15 residues. V gave up 1 base and J gave up 4 bases, with 11 bases separating them. Germline CDR1 SEHNR, CDR2 FQNEAQ (reference sequence).

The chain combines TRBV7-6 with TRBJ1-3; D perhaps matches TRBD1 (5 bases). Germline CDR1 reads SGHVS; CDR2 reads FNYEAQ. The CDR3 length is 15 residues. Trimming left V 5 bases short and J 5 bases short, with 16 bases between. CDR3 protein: CASSAQQVPRNTIYF. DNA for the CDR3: TGTGCCAGCAGCGCCCAACAGGTCCCGAGAAACACCATATATTTT.

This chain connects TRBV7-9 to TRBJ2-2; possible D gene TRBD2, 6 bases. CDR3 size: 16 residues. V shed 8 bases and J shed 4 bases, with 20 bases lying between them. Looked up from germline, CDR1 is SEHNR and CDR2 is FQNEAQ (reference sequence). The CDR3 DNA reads TGTGCCAGCCCAGCGGTAGGGACTTATAGCACCGGGGAGCTGTTTTTT. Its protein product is CASPAVGTYSTGELFF.

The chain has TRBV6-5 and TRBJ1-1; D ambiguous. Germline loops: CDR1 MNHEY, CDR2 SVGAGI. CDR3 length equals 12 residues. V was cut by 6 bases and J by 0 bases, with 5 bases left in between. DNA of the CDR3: TGTGCCAGCAGCCTTATGAACACTGAAGCTTTCTTT. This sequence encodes CASSLMNTEAFF.

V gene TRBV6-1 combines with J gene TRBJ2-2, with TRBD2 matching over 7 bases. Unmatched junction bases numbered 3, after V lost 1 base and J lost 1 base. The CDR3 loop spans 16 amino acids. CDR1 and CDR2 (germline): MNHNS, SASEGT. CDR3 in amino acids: CASSEEGGGNTGELFF. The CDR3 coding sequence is TGTGCCAGCAGTGAAGAGGGCGGGGGGAACACCGGGGAGCTGTTTTTT.

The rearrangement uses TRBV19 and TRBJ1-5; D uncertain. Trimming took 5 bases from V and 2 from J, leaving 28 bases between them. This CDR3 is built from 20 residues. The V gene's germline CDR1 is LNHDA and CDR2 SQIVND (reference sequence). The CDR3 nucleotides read TGTGCCAGTAGTTTGAGACGCGAGACATATGGAGTGGGTGGCAATCAGCCCCAGCATTTT. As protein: CASSLRRETYGVGGNQPQHF. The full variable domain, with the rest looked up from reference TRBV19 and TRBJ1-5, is DGGITQSPKYLFRKEGQNVTLSCEQNLNHDAMYWYRQDPGQGLRLIYYSQIVNDFQKGDIAEGYSVSREKKESFPLTVTSAQKNPTAFYLCASSLRRETYGVGGNQPQHFGDGTRLSIL.

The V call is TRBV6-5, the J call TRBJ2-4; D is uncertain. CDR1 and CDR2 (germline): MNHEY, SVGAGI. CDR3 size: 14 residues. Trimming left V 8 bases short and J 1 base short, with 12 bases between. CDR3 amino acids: CASAAEAAKNIQYF. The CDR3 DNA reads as TGTGCCAGCGCCGCTGAAGCGGCCAAAAACATTCAGTACTTC.

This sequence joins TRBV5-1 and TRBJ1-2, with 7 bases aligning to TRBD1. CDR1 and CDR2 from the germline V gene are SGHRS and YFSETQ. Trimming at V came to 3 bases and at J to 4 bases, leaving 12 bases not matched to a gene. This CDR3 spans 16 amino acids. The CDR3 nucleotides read TGCGCCAGCAGCTCCCGACCGGGACAGACGACCTATGGCTACACCTTC. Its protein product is CASSSRPGQTTYGYTF.

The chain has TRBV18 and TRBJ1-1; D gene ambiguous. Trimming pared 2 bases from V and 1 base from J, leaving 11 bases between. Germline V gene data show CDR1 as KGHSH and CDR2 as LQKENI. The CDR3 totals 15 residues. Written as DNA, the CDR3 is TGTGCCAGCTCACCATCGCATGCGCGGAACACTGAAGCTTTCTTT. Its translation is CASSPSHARNTEAFF.

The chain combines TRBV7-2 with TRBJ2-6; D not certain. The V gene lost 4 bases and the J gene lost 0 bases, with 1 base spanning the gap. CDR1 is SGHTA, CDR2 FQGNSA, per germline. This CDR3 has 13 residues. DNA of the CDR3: TGTGCCAGCAGCTACTCTGGGGCCAACGTCCTGACTTTC. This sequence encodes CASSYSGANVLTF.

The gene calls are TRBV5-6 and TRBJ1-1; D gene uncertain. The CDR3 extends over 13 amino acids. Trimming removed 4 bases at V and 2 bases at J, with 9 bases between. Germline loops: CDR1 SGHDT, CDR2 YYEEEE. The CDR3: CASSLATNTEAFF. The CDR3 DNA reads TGTGCCAGCAGCCTTGCGACAAACACTGAAGCTTTCTTT.

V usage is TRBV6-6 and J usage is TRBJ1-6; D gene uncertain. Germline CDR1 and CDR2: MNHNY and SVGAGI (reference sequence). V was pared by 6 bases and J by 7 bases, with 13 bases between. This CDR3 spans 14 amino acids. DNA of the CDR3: TGTGCCAGCAGCCCCGGTCGCGCAAATTCACCCCTCCACTTT. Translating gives CASSPGRANSPLHF.

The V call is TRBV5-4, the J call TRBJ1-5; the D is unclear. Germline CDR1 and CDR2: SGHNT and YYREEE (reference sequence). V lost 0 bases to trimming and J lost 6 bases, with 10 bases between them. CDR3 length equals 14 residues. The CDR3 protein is CASSLGADAQPQHF. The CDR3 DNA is TGTGCCAGCAGCTTGGGCGCCGACGCTCAGCCCCAGCATTTT. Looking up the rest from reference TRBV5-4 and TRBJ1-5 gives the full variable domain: ETGVTQSPTHLIKTRGQQVTLRCSSQSGHNTVSWYQQALGQGPQFIFQYYREEENGRGNFPPRFSGLQFPNYSSELNVNALELDDSALYLCASSLGADAQPQHFGDGTRLSIL.

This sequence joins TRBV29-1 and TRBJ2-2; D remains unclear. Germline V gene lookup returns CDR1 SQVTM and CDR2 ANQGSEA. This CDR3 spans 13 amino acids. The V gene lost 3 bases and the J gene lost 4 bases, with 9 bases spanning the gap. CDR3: CSVEVAPTGELFF. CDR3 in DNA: TGCAGCGTTGAGGTGGCGCCCACCGGGGAGCTGTTTTTT.

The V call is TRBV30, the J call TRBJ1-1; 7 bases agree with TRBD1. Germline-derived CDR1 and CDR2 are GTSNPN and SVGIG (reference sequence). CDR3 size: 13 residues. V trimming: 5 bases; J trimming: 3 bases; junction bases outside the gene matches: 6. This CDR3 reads CAWCDRADTEAFF. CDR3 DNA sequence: TGTGCCTGGTGTGACAGGGCGGACACTGAAGCTTTCTTT.

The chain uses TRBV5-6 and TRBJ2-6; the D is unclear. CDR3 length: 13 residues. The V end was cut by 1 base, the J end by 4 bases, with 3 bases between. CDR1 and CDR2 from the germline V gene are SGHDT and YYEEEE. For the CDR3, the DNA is TGTGCCAGCAGCTTGTTCGGGGCCAACGTCCTGACTTTC. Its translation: CASSLFGANVLTF. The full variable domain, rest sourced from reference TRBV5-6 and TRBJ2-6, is DAGVTQSPTHLIKTRGQQVTLRCSPKSGHDTVSWYQQALGQGPQFIFQYYEEEERQRGNFPDRFSGHQFPNYSSELNVNALLLGDSALYLCASSLFGANVLTFGAGSRLTVL.

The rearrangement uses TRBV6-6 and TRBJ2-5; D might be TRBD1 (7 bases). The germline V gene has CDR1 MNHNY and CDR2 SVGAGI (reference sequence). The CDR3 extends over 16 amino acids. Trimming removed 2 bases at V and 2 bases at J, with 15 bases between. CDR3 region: CASSYGGGATQETQYF. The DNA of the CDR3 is TGTGCCAGCAGTTACGGAGGGGGCGCCACACAAGAGACCCAGTACTTC.

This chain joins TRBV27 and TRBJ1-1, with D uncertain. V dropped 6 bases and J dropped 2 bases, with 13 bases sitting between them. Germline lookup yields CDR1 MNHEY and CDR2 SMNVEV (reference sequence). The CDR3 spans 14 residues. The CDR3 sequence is CASRLGGLNTEAFF. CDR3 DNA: TGTGCCAGCAGGCTAGGAGGTTTAAACACTGAAGCTTTCTTT.

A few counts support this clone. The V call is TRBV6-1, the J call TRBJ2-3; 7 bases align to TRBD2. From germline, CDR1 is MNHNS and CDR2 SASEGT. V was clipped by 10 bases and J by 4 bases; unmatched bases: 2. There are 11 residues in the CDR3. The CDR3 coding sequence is TGTGCCAATCGGGGGGCAGATACGCAGTATTTT. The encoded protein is CANRGADTQYF.

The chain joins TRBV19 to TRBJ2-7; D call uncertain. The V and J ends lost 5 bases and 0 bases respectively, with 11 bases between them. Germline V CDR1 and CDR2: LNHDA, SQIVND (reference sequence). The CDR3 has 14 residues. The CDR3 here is CASSRASISYEQYF. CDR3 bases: TGTGCCAGTAGTCGTGCCTCAATCTCCTACGAGCAGTACTTC.

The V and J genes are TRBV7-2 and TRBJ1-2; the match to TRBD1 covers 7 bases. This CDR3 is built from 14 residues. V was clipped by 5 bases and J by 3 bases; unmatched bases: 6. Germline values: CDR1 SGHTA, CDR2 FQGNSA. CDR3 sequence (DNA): TGTGCCAGCAGCGTAGAGGGGGCGGACTATGGCTACACCTTC. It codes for CASSVEGADYGYTF.

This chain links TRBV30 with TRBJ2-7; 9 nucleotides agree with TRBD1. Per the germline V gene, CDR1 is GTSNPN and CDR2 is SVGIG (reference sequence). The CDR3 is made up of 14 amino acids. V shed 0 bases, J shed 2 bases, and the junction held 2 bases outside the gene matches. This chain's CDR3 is CAWSVGQGPYEQYF. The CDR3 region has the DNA TGTGCCTGGAGTGTAGGACAGGGGCCCTACGAGCAGTACTTC.

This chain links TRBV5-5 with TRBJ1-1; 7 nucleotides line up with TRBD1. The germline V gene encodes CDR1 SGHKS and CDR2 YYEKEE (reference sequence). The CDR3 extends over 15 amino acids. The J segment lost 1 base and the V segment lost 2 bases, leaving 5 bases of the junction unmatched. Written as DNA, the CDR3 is TGTGCCAGCAGCTTTCAAACAGGGGCGAACACTGAAGCTTTCTTT. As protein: CASSFQTGANTEAFF.

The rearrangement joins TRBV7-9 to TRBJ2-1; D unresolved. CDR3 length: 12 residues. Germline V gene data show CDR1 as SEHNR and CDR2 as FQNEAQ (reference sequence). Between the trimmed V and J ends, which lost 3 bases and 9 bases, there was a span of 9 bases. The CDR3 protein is CASSFGRSEQFF. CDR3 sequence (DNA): TGTGCCAGCAGCTTTGGCCGGAGTGAGCAGTTCTTC.